The 20 T cell receptor beta chains below come from one sample, sequenced in a study of low-dose radiotherapy and immunotherapy resistance in tumors (dated by TCRdb to between 2021 and 2024). The label giving this sample's time point can be read as: after trial treatment. The treatment or condition label on this specimen signifies: LDRT plus nivolumab, ipilimumab, low-dose cyclophosphamide and aspirin (RACIN trial). The listed sequencing device is Illumina HiSeq 2500. First-strand cDNA was synthesized with Superscript III and a set of TRAV- and TRBV-specific primers, covering both TCRalpha and TCRbeta chains. TCRs were amplified with Phusion for approximately 20 PCR cycles using a constant-region primer together with the adapter attached to the V primers. In TCRdb, the public reads were trimmed at Q25 with fastp and aligned with MiXCR, with productive beta chains retained. Entries are consolidated by CDR3 protein sequence, retaining the most common genes and DNA. The sample table shows tens of thousands of distinct CDR3 sequences, and more than 20% are seen once. The ten top clones hold about 13% of the sample.

Sequenced material: PBMCs, taken after low-dose radiotherapy plus immunotherapy. The origin of the receptors is a female donor with ovarian cancer.

This clonotype was counted ten times or more. The chain is built from TRBV11-2 and TRBJ2-7; tentative D call: TRBD2 (5 bases). The CDR3 totals 13 residues. Trimming shortened V by 0 bases and J by 5 bases, and 8 bases separated the two germline ends. Looked up from germline, CDR1 is SGHAT and CDR2 is FQNNGV. The CDR3 here is CASSLDRGNEQYF. The CDR3 coding sequence is TGTGCCAGCAGCTTAGATAGAGGGAACGAGCAGTACTTC.

This clonotype was detected only a few times. The chain couples TRBV5-4 to TRBJ2-7; 7 nucleotides line up with TRBD2. V gave up 0 bases and J gave up 0 bases; unmatched junction bases: 6. The CDR3 covers 16 residues. Looked up from germline, CDR1 is SGHNT and CDR2 is YYREEE (reference sequence). The DNA of the CDR3 is TGTGCCAGCAGCTTGGCTGGGCGGGAGAGCTCCTACGAGCAGTACTTC. Its protein product is CASSLAGRESSYEQYF. Supplemented by reference TRBV5-4 and TRBJ2-7, the full variable domain reads ETGVTQSPTHLIKTRGQQVTLRCSSQSGHNTVSWYQQALGQGPQFIFQYYREEENGRGNFPPRFSGLQFPNYSSELNVNALELDDSALYLCASSLAGRESSYEQYFGPGTRLTVT.

The chain is built from TRBV14 and TRBJ2-2, with 10 bases fitting TRBD1. This CDR3 is 16 amino acids long. The V gene's germline CDR1 is SGHDN and CDR2 FVKESK. The V gene end was trimmed by 5 bases and the J gene end by 3 bases; junction bases not matched to a gene: 6. The DNA of the CDR3 is TGTGCCAGCAGCTCGGGACAGGGGTCCGACACCGGGGAGCTGTTTTTT. This encodes CASSSGQGSDTGELFF. Filled out from reference TRBV14 and TRBJ2-2, the complete variable domain reads EAGVTQFPSHSVIEKGQTVTLRCDPISGHDNLYWYRRVMGKEIKFLLHFVKESKQDESGMPNNRFLAERTGGTYSTLKVQPAELEDSGVYFCASSSGQGSDTGELFFGEGSRLTVL.

This clonotype was observed a few times. The CDR3 region has the DNA TGTGCCAGCAGGGACTGGGCGCAGCCCCAGCATTTT. Protein sequence: CASRDWAQPQHF. This chain connects TRBV6-2 or TRBV6-3 to TRBJ1-5; no reliable D call. V dropped 6 bases and J dropped 7 bases, with 10 bases sitting between them. This CDR3 comprises 12 residues. From germline, CDR1 is MNHEY and CDR2 SVGEGT.

There are many counts of this clonotype. The CDR3 nucleotides are TGTGCCAGCAGCTTTGACAGGGTTAGCACCGGGGAGCTGTTTTTT. It specifies CASSFDRVSTGELFF. This chain links TRBV7-2 with TRBJ2-2, with 7 bases identical to TRBD1. The CDR3 has 15 amino acids. The junction had 5 bases not matched to a gene; V was cut back by 3 bases and J by 4 bases. Per the germline V gene, CDR1 is SGHTA and CDR2 is FQGNSA.

This clonotype was recorded at least ten times. The chain is built from TRBV7-9 and TRBJ2-7, with 9 positions matching TRBD1. CDR1 is SEHNR, CDR2 FQNEAQ, per germline (reference sequence). The CDR3 loop spans 16 amino acids. Trimming cost V 1 base and J 1 base; bases outside gene matches: 5. This chain's CDR3 is CASSLVLGTGSYEQYF. The DNA for the CDR3 is TGTGCCAGCAGCTTAGTTCTTGGGACAGGGTCCTACGAGCAGTACTTC.

Many counts were recorded for this clonotype. The V call is TRBV30, the J call TRBJ1-1; tentative D call: TRBD1 (5 bases). V was cut by 5 bases and J by 1 base, with 8 bases left in between. There are 12 residues in the CDR3. Germline CDR1 reads GTSNPN; CDR2 reads SVGIG (reference sequence). The CDR3 DNA follows: TGTGCCTGGGACGGGGGGAACACTGAAGCTTTCTTT. It specifies CAWDGGNTEAFF.

For this clonotype: This sequence is one base from a far larger clone and is likely a read error. V and J are TRBV5-8 and TRBJ2-5; 7 bases match TRBD1. Unmatched junction bases numbered 3, after V lost 6 bases and J lost 1 base. Germline V gene lookup returns CDR1 SGHTS and CDR2 YDEGEE. The CDR3 consists of 13 residues. This chain's CDR3 is CASTWDSQETQYF. CDR3 nucleotide sequence: TGTGCCAGCACCTGGGACAGCCAAGAGACCCAGTACTTC. The complete variable domain, with remaining parts taken from reference TRBV5-8 and TRBJ2-5, reads EAGVTQSPTHLIKTRGQQATLRCSPISGHTSVYWYQQALGLGLQFLLWYDEGEERNRGNFPPRFSGRQFPNYSSELNVNALELEDSALYLCASTWDSQETQYFGPGTRLLVL.

This clonotype has a count of ten or more. The chain combines TRBV20-1 with TRBJ2-1, with 11 positions matching TRBD2. The CDR3 has 13 amino acids. The germline gives CDR1 DFQATT, CDR2 SNEGSKA (reference sequence). The V and J ends lost 5 bases and 14 bases, in that order; junction bases with no gene match: 11. The CDR3 reads CSALTPGLAVEFF. CDR3 bases: TGCAGTGCTTTGACACCGGGACTAGCGGTTGAGTTCTTC.

This clonotype was seen more than once but under ten times. The chain recombines TRBV7-2 with TRBJ1-5; D perhaps matches TRBD1 (6 bases). Germline-derived CDR1 and CDR2 are SGHTA and FQGNSA. CDR3 size: 14 residues. V was cut by 0 bases and J by 4 bases, with 7 bases left in between. The CDR3 sequence is CASSLAGGNQPQHF. CDR3 DNA sequence: TGTGCCAGCAGCTTAGCAGGGGGGAATCAGCCCCAGCATTTT.

This rearrangement joins TRBV20-1 to TRBJ2-1; 13 bases line up with TRBD2. V trimming: 5 bases; J trimming: 5 bases; junction bases outside the gene matches: 9. The germline gives CDR1 DFQATT, CDR2 SNEGSKA (reference sequence). This CDR3 comprises 16 residues. CDR3 coding DNA: TGCAGTGCTGAAGGACTAGCGGGAGAGATCGACAATGAGCAGTTCTTC. It is translated as CSAEGLAGEIDNEQFF.

This clonotype was recorded at least ten times. The V call is TRBV6-1, the J call TRBJ2-1; the D gene is possibly TRBD1 (5 bases). In germline, CDR1 is MNHNS, CDR2 SASEGT. This CDR3 spans 13 amino acids. V was cut by 7 bases and J by 2 bases, with 9 bases left in between. In nucleotides, the CDR3 is TGTGCCAGCACCCCGACAGCCTACAATGAGCAGTTCTTC. Protein sequence: CASTPTAYNEQFF.

In its sample, this clonotype was seen many times. This chain uses TRBV6-2 or TRBV6-3 with TRBJ1-1, with 8 positions matching TRBD1. The CDR3 is 14 amino acids. Trimming at V came to 6 bases and at J to 0 bases, leaving 3 bases not matched to a gene. Germline-derived CDR1 and CDR2 are MNHEY and SVGEGT. In DNA, the CDR3 is TGTGCCAGCAGACGACAGGGGCTGAACACTGAAGCTTTCTTT. As protein: CASRRQGLNTEAFF.

This clonotype was recorded many times. The genes are TRBV19 and TRBJ2-1; 9 nucleotides line up with TRBD2. Germline CDR1 LNHDA, CDR2 SQIVND (reference sequence). The CDR3 has 15 residues. Unmatched junction bases numbered 3, after V lost 1 base and J lost 5 bases. The CDR3 protein is CASSIVASGDNEQFF. CDR3 in DNA: TGTGCCAGTAGTATAGTTGCTAGCGGGGACAATGAGCAGTTCTTC.

This clonotype showed up many times. The chain has TRBV14 and TRBJ2-1; unclear D gene. This CDR3 is built from 16 residues. CDR1 SGHDN and CDR2 FVKESK come from the germline V gene. Trimming pared 1 base from V and 3 bases from J, leaving 13 bases between. CDR3 amino acids: CASSQVVRAIYNEQFF. Written as DNA, the CDR3 is TGTGCCAGCAGCCAAGTGGTTAGGGCAATCTACAATGAGCAGTTCTTC.

This chain links TRBV6-2 or TRBV6-3 with TRBJ2-7; 8 bases map to TRBD2. The CDR3 contains 14 residues. Germline CDR1 is MNHEY and CDR2 is SVGEGT. V dropped 4 bases and J dropped 4; count of bases not matched to a gene: 6. The CDR3 reads CASSWAGGAYEQYF. The CDR3 nucleotides are TGTGCCAGCAGTTGGGCGGGAGGCGCGTACGAGCAGTACTTC.

Details on this clonotype: Its ends do not fully match the called genes, so a read error is possible. CDR3 sequence (DNA): TGTGCCAGCAGATTAGGCACAGAACCGTCCTACGAGCAGTACTTC. Translation: CASRLGTEPSYEQYF. V is TRBV7-2 and J is TRBJ2-7; D is unclear. The CDR3 covers 15 residues. Germline loops: CDR1 SGHTA, CDR2 FQGNSA.

This clonotype was recorded at least ten times. V and J are TRBV6-5 and TRBJ1-1, with D possibly being TRBD1 (5 bases). Between the trimmed V and J ends, which lost 2 bases and 5 bases, there was a span of 15 bases. The CDR3 is 15 amino acids. Germline-derived CDR1 and CDR2 are MNHEY and SVGAGI. This chain's CDR3 is CASSYLGLGGTEAFF. The CDR3 DNA follows: TGTGCCAGCAGTTACCTAGGTCTTGGGGGAACTGAAGCTTTCTTT.

This clonotype was detected many times. The genes are TRBV2 and TRBJ1-2, with 9 bases that match TRBD1. The CDR3 is 16 amino acids. Trimming cost V 4 bases and J 3 bases; bases outside gene matches: 9. Germline CDR1 reads SNHLY; CDR2 reads FYNNEI. The CDR3 nucleotides are TGTGCCAGCAGTGTTACCGGGACAGGGATTTACTATGGCTACACCTTC. Its protein product is CASSVTGTGIYYGYTF.

With regard to this clonotype: This probably arose from a read error, given a far larger clone one base away. This rearrangement joins TRBV12-3 or TRBV12-4 to TRBJ1-1, with no clear D. CDR3 length: 15 residues. Trimming removed 5 bases from V and 1 base from J, with 14 bases in between. The CDR3 region has the DNA TGTGCCAGCAGTGAGTCCGGGCAGTGGAACACTGAAGCTTTCTTT. Translating it yields CASSESGQWNTEAFF.